These 5 T cell receptor beta chains were sequenced from one sample in a study of shared clonotypes between healthy human individuals. Naive-designated CD8 cells lacked CD45RO, were positively enriched for CCR7, and omitted terminally differentiated effector memory CD45RA+ cells. The assay was immunoSEQ multiplex PCR, and TCRdb's table has in-frame clones only and misses some. The repertoire has about 2.1 million clones, 90% to 95% of them found once; the top ten carry over 1.5%. Sequenced material: naive CD8+ T cells from PBMCs. The receptors stem from a man aged 18 to 35 in good health. Some clones in this sample may be carry-over from other donors' samples.

The rearrangement joins TRBV27 to TRBJ2-5; a weak D match, TRBD1 (5 bases). V was pared by 3 bases and J by 1 base, with 12 bases between. The CDR3 covers 15 residues. Germline assignment: CDR1 MNHEY and CDR2 SMNVEV (reference sequence). The CDR3 coding sequence is TGTGCCAGCAGTTTTTGGGCAGGGCTCCAAGAGACCCAGTACTTC. It yields the protein CASSFWAGLQETQYF.

The table lists this clone with a count of one. The CDR3 region is CASRDSTGGLDEQYF. CDR3 bases: TGTGCCAGCAGGGATTCTACAGGGGGCCTGGACGAGCAGTACTTC. The chain joins TRBV14 to TRBJ2-7; 9 nucleotides match TRBD1. The CDR3 has 15 amino acids. V shed 6 bases and J 5 bases; nucleotides not matched to a gene: 11. The germline CDR1 and CDR2 sequences are SGHDN and FVKESK.

The V call is TRBV9, the J call TRBJ2-3; D perhaps matches TRBD2 (6 bases). The germline V gene encodes CDR1 SGDLS and CDR2 YYNGEE. Between the trimmed V and J ends, which lost 3 bases and 9 bases, there was a span of 11 bases. The CDR3 is 12 amino acids. CDR3 amino acids: CASSGTKGTQYF. The CDR3 region has the DNA TGTGCCAGCAGCGGGACTAAGGGAACGCAGTATTTT.

This chain links TRBV29-1 with TRBJ2-7; the match to TRBD2 covers 12 bases. V lost 4 bases, J lost 2 bases, and 12 bases stayed unmatched. This CDR3 is 17 amino acids long. CDR1 and CDR2 from the germline V gene are SQVTM and ANQGSEA. CDR3 amino acids: CSVGPLAGLAGTYEQYF. The DNA of the CDR3 is TGCAGCGTTGGTCCCCTGGCCGGACTAGCGGGAACCTACGAGCAGTACTTC.

The chain uses TRBV30 and TRBJ2-1; D may be TRBD1 or TRBD2 (5 bases each). The CDR3 loop spans 13 amino acids. V was clipped by 3 bases and J by 4 bases, with 10 bases between them. Germline values: CDR1 GTSNPN, CDR2 SVGIG (reference sequence). Here the CDR3 reads CAWRGTGYNEQFF. As DNA, the CDR3 is TGTGCCTGGAGAGGGACCGGTTACAATGAGCAGTTCTTC.